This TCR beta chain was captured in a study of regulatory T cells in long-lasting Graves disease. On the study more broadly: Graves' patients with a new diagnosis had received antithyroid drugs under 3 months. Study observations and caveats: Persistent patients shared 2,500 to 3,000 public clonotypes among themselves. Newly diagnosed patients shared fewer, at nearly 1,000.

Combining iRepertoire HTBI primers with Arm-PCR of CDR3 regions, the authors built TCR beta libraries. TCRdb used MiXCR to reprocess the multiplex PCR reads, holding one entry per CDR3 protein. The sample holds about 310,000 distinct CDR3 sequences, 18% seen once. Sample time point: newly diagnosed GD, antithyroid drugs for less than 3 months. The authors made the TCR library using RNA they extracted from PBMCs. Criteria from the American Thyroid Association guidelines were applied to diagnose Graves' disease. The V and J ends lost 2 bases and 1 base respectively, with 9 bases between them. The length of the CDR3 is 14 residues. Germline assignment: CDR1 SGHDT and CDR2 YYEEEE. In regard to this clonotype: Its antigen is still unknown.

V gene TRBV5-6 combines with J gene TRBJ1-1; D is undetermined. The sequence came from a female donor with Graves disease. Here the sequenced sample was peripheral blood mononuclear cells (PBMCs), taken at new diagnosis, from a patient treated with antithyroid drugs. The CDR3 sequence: CASSFPAENTEAFF. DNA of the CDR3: TGTGCCAGCAGCTTCCCGGCCGAGAACACTGAAGCTTTCTTT.